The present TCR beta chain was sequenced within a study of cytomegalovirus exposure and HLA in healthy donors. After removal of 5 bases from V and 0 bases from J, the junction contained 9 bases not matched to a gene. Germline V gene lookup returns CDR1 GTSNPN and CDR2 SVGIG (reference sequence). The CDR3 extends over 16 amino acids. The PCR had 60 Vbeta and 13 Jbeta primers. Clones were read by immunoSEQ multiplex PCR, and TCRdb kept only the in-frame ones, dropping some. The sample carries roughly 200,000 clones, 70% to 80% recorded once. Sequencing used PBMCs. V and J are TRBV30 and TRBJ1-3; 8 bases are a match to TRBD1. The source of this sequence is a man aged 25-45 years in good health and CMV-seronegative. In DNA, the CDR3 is TGTGCCTGGTCCCGGGACAGGACCCGCTCTGGAAACACCATATATTTT. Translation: CAWSRDRTRSGNTIYF. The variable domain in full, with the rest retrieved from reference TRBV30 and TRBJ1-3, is SQTIHQWPATLVQPVGSPLSLECTVEGTSNPNLYWYRQAAGRGLQLLFYSVGIGQISSEVPQNLSASRPQDRQFILSSKKLLLSDSGFYLCAWSRDRTRSGNTIYFGEGSWLTVV.